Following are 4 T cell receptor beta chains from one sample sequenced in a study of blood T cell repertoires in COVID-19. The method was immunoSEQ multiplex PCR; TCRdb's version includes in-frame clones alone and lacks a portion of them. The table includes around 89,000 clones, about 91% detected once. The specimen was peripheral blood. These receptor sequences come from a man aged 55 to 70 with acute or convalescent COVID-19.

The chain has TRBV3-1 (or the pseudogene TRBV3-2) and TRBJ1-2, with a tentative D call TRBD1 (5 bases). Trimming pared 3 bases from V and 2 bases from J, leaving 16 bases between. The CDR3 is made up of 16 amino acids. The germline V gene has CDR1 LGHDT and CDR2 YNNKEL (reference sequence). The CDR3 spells CASSQGRQGDNYGYTF. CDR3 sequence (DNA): TGTGCCAGCAGCCAGGGCCGGCAGGGCGACAACTATGGCTACACCTTC.

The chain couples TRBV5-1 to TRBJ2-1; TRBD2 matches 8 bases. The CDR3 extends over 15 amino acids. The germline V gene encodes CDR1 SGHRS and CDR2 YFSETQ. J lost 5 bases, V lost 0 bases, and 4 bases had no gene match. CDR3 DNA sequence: TGCGCCAGCAGCTTGGTAGCGGGGTCAAACAATGAGCAGTTCTTC. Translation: CASSLVAGSNNEQFF.

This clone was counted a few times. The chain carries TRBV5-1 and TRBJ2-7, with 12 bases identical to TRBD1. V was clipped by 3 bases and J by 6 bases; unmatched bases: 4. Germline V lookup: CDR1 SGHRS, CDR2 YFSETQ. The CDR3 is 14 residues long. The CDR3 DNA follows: TGCGCCAGCAGCTGGAGGGACAGGGGGCCCGAGCAGTACTTC. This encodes CASSWRDRGPEQYF.

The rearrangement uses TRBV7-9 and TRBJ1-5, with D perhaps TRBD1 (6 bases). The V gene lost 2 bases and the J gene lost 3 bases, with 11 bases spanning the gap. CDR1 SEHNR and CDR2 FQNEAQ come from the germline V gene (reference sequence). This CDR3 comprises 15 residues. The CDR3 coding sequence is TGTGCCAGCAGCTTATATGGACAGAACAATCAGCCCCAGCATTTT. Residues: CASSLYGQNNQPQHF.